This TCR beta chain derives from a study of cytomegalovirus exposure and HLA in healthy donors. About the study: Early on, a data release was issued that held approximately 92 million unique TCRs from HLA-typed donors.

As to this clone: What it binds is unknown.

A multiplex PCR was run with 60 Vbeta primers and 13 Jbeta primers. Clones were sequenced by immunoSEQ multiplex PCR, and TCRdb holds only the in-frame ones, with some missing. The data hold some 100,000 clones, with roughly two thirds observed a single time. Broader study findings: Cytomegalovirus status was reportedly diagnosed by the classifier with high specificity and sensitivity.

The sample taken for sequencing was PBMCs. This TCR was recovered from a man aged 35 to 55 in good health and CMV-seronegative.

CDR3 region: CASSFDSSYEQYF. The CDR3 DNA reads as TGTGCCAGCAGCTTTGACAGTTCCTACGAGCAGTACTTC. The gene calls are TRBV7-2 and TRBJ2-7, with D maybe TRBD1 (5 bases). The CDR3 length is 13 residues. The V gene's germline CDR1 is SGHTA and CDR2 FQGNSA. V was cut by 3 bases and J by 1 base, with 7 bases left in between. The whole variable domain, filled in from reference TRBV7-2 and TRBJ2-7, reads GAGVSQSPSNKVTEKGKDVELRCDPISGHTALYWYRQSLGQGLEFLIYFQGNSAPDKSGLPSDRFSAERTGGSVSTLTIQRTQQEDSAVYLCASSFDSSYEQYFGPGTRLTVT.